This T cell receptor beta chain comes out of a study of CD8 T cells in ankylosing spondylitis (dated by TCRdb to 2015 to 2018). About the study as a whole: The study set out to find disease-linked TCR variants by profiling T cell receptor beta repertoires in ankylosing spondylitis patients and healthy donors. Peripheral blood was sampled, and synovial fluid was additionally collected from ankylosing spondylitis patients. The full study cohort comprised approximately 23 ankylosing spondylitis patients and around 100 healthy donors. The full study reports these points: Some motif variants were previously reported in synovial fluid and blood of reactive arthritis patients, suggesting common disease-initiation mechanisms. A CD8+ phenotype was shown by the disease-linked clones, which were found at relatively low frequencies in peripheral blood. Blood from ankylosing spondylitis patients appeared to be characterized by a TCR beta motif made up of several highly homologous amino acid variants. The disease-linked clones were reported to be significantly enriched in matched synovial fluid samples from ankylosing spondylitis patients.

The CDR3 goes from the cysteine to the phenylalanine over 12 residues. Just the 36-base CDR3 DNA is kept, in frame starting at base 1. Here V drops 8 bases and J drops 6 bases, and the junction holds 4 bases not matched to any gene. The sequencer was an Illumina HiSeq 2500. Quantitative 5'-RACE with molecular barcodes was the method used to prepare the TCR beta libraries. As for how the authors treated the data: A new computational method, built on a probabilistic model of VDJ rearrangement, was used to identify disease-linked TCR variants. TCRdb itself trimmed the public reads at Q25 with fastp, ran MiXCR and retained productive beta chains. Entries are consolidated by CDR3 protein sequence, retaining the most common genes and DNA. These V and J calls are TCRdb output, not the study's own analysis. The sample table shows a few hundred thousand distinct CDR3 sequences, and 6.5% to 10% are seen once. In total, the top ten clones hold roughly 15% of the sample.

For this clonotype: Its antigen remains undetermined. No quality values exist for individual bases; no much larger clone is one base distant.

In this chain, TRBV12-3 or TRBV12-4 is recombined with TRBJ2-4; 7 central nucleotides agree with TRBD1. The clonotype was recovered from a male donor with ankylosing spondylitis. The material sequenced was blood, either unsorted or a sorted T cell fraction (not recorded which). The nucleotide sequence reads TGTGCCAGCGGGACAGCGATAAACATTCAGTACTTC. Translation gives CASGTAINIQYF.